Shown below are 11 T cell receptor beta chains from a single sample sequenced in a study of blood T cell repertoires in COVID-19. Assay used: immunoSEQ multiplex PCR; TCRdb lists only in-frame clones, some missing. The sample carries roughly 170,000 clones, 80% to 90% recorded once. Sequencing was performed on peripheral blood. The receptor source for this set is a man aged 35 to 55 who had recovered from COVID-19.

The chain recombines TRBV24-1 with TRBJ2-3, with 7 bases that match TRBD1. The CDR3 has 14 residues. Per germline, CDR1 KGHDR and CDR2 SFDVKD. Germline trimming cut 4 bases from V and 4 bases from J; bases unmatched to any gene: 4. The CDR3 DNA reads TGTGCCACCAGTGAGGGACAGCGTCCAGATACGCAGTATTTT. Translating it yields CATSEGQRPDTQYF.

The chain employs TRBV28 and TRBJ1-5; TRBD1 matches 8 bases. The junction had 11 bases not matched to a gene; V was cut back by 6 bases and J by 7 bases. The CDR3 loop spans 15 amino acids. CDR1 is MDHEN and CDR2 is SYDVKM in the germline V gene. The CDR3 DNA reads TGTGCCAGCAGCCGCCTCGGACAGGGCTGGCAGCCCCAGCATTTT. It specifies CASSRLGQGWQPQHF.

By sample share, this clone is medium-sized. V is TRBV3-1 (or the pseudogene TRBV3-2) and J is TRBJ1-5; D is undetermined. The CDR3 loop spans 10 amino acids. The germline V gene encodes CDR1 LGHDT and CDR2 YNNKEL (reference sequence). Trimming pared 7 bases from V and 5 bases from J, leaving 3 bases between. The CDR3 loop reads CASIYQPQHF. The CDR3 bases are TGTGCCAGCATATATCAGCCCCAGCATTTT.

J is TRBJ2-1 and V is TRBV6-5; a weak D match, TRBD2 (5 bases). The CDR3 is 15 residues long. CDR1 and CDR2 from the germline V gene are MNHEY and SVGAGI. V lost 0 bases, J lost 9 bases, and 15 bases lay in between. Here the CDR3 DNA reads TGTGCCAGCAGTTACTCCCCCTCTAGCTCCCGTGAGCAGTTCTTC. Amino acid sequence: CASSYSPSSSREQFF.

This chain connects TRBV19 to TRBJ2-1; 11 nucleotides match TRBD1. CDR1 LNHDA and CDR2 SQIVND come from the germline V gene (reference sequence). The V segment lost 4 bases and the J segment 7 bases; nucleotides outside the gene matches: 9. This CDR3 contains 16 residues. CDR3 sequence: CASSTPGTGGGNEQFF. DNA for the CDR3: TGTGCCAGTAGTACTCCCGGGACAGGGGGTGGGAATGAGCAGTTCTTC. Full variable domain (remainder filled in from reference TRBV19 and TRBJ2-1): DGGITQSPKYLFRKEGQNVTLSCEQNLNHDAMYWYRQDPGQGLRLIYYSQIVNDFQKGDIAEGYSVSREKKESFPLTVTSAQKNPTAFYLCASSTPGTGGGNEQFFGPGTRLTVL.

The CDR3 DNA follows: TGTGCCAGCAGTTACACTGGTACCGGCTACACCTTC. This codes for CASSYTGTGYTF. The chain links TRBV6-2 or TRBV6-3 to TRBJ1-2; D is undetermined. The germline V gene encodes CDR1 MNHEY and CDR2 SVGEGT. The CDR3 length is 12 residues. The V gene lost 2 bases and the J gene lost 8 bases, with 9 bases spanning the gap.

This chain joins TRBV5-8 and TRBJ1-1; the D gene is possibly TRBD1 (5 bases). V dropped 7 bases and J dropped 6 bases, with 16 bases sitting between them. Germline CDR1 reads SGHTS; CDR2 reads YDEGEE. The CDR3 totals 13 residues. CDR3 bases: TGTGCCAGCGTACTGAGAAGGGGCTCTGAAGCTTTCTTT. It specifies CASVLRRGSEAFF.

The V call is TRBV24-1, the J call TRBJ2-3, with 10 bases identical to TRBD2. V lost 10 bases, J lost 4 bases, and 10 bases stayed unmatched. Germline CDR1 KGHDR, CDR2 SFDVKD. The CDR3 length is 15 residues. The CDR3 DNA is TGTGCCACGCAGGGAGCGGGAGGGCGAGCAGATACGCAGTATTTT. Amino acids: CATQGAGGRADTQYF.

The chain has TRBV11-3 and TRBJ2-1, with 9 nucleotides matching TRBD2. The ends lost 4 bases at V and 6 bases at J; junction bases unmatched: 7. The germline CDR1 and CDR2 sequences are SGHNT and YENEEA. The CDR3 extends over 15 amino acids. The CDR3, as DNA: TGTGCCAGCAGCTGGGCGGGAGGGATCGGCAATGAGCAGTTCTTC. Amino acid sequence: CASSWAGGIGNEQFF.

V and J are TRBV7-2 and TRBJ2-7; D unclear. Germline loops: CDR1 SGHTA, CDR2 FQGNSA. This CDR3 is built from 14 residues. Trimming left V 6 bases short and J 2 bases short, with 14 bases between. Here the CDR3 reads CASSSGRGTYEQYF. CDR3 nucleotides: TGTGCCAGCAGTTCCGGCCGAGGCACCTACGAGCAGTACTTC.

The V call is TRBV7-8, the J call TRBJ2-7, with TRBD2 matching 8 bases. Germline CDR1 SGHVS, CDR2 FQNEAQ. The CDR3 runs 14 residues. V shed 5 bases, J shed 2 bases, and the junction held 5 bases outside the gene matches. The CDR3 spells CASSESGGPYEQYF. The CDR3 DNA is TGTGCCAGCAGCGAAAGCGGGGGACCCTACGAGCAGTACTTC. Combining the CDR3 with reference TRBV7-8 and TRBJ2-7 gives the whole variable domain GAGVSQSPRYKVAKRGQDVALRCDPISGHVSLFWYQQALGQGPEFLTYFQNEAQLDKSGLPSDRFFAERPEGSVSTLKIQRTQQEDSAVYLCASSESGGPYEQYFGPGTRLTVT.